A selection of T cell receptor beta chains follows, all from one sample in a study of T cells in Graves' hyperthyroidism and ophthalmopathy. Each CDR3 protein gets one entry after TCRdb re-called the multiplex PCR reads with MiXCR. The table shows around 500,000 distinct CDR3 sequences, with around a fifth occurring only once. Source material: blood. The source of these receptors is a woman aged 65 to 85 with Graves' ophthalmopathy. Each CDR3 is given without its conserved first and last residue. Fields, in order: J gene, V gene, CDR3 protein.

J: TRBJ2-1; V: TRBV12-3/TRBV12-4; CDR3: ASSQGLAGWNEQF
J: TRBJ2-3; V: TRBV6-2/TRBV6-3; CDR3: ASTRASTDTQY
J: TRBJ2-1; V: TRBV3-1; CDR3: ASSPLEGAWQF
J: TRBJ1-5; V: TRBV19; CDR3: ASSPRTGQGQQPQH
J: TRBJ2-2; V: TRBV7-8; CDR3: ASSLWSTGGTGELF
J: TRBJ1-2; V: TRBV10-3; CDR3: AISEGTGDGYT
J: TRBJ1-1; V: TRBV5-1; CDR3: ASSLEVAGGTEAF
J: TRBJ1-1; V: TRBV6-1; CDR3: ATRDRVAF
J: TRBJ1-1; V: TRBV6-2/TRBV6-3; CDR3: AIRGVSSTKMNTEAF
J: TRBJ1-3; V: TRBV6-5; CDR3: ASSYYRPPGSGNTIY
J: TRBJ1-5; V: TRBV7-9; CDR3: ASSEDTSREPQH
J: TRBJ2-7; V: TRBV10-3; CDR3: AISESTARGTGRSPYEQY
J: TRBJ2-6; V: TRBV2; CDR3: ASSRGSGANVLT
J: TRBJ2-7; V: TRBV3-1; CDR3: ASSRGGLAVYEQY
J: TRBJ2-2; V: TRBV24-1; CDR3: ATSGAPGTNTGELF
J: TRBJ1-2; V: TRBV29-1; CDR3: SVDSRDRGPGGYT
J: TRBJ1-2; V: TRBV7-9; CDR3: ASTLGLNGYT
J: TRBJ1-1; V: TRBV18; CDR3: ASSPLGTRTEAF
J: TRBJ1-5; V: TRBV7-2; CDR3: ASSSRGSNQPQH
J: TRBJ2-7; V: TRBV12-3/TRBV12-4; CDR3: ASSLAQGPYEQY
J: TRBJ1-2; V: TRBV19; CDR3: ASSILGTGNYGYT
J: TRBJ1-3; V: TRBV29-1; CDR3: SVDLGQGNTIY
J: TRBJ1-3; V: TRBV6-6; CDR3: ASSYTGTAGNTIY
J: TRBJ2-3; V: TRBV4-1; CDR3: ASSRTGTTDTQY
J: TRBJ1-4; V: TRBV20-1; CDR3: SARNRGNEKLF
J: TRBJ2-1; V: TRBV30; CDR3: AWSVGGAGGEQF
J: TRBJ2-1; V: TRBV7-6; CDR3: ASSLYGTEKYNEQF
J: TRBJ2-1; V: TRBV20-1; CDR3: SARDVTSGYNEQF
J: TRBJ2-1; V: TRBV29-1; CDR3: SGTRDNEQF
J: TRBJ2-3; V: TRBV7-9; CDR3: ASSWGAGITDTQY
J: TRBJ1-1; V: TRBV18; CDR3: ASSPPGTGSVAEAF
J: TRBJ2-7; V: TRBV11-2; CDR3: ASSVAATGAYEQY
J: TRBJ1-4; V: TRBV6-1; CDR3: ASSYGGLNEKLF
J: TRBJ2-7; V: TRBV7-9; CDR3: ASSLPYNTSGSFTGLRQY
J: TRBJ1-5; V: TRBV20-1; CDR3: SAGAGGFGNQPQH
J: TRBJ1-2; V: TRBV4-1; CDR3: ASSQVVKIGGYT
J: TRBJ1-2; V: TRBV6-4; CDR3: ASSEAEGLGYT
J: TRBJ2-7; V: TRBV20-1; CDR3: SALQMGEQY
J: TRBJ1-1; V: TRBV7-2; CDR3: ASSFVPNLNTEAF
J: TRBJ2-2; V: TRBV20-1; CDR3: SAREGGRPNTGELF
J: TRBJ1-5; V: TRBV27; CDR3: ASKKELGSNQPQH
J: TRBJ1-6; V: TRBV19; CDR3: ASAAAPNSPLH
J: TRBJ1-5; V: TRBV19; CDR3: ASSLGTGSQPQH
J: TRBJ2-2; V: TRBV20-1; CDR3: SATSGGELF
J: TRBJ2-3; V: TRBV28; CDR3: ASSFNGLSTQY
J: TRBJ2-3; V: TRBV11-2; CDR3: ASSLTPGATDTQY